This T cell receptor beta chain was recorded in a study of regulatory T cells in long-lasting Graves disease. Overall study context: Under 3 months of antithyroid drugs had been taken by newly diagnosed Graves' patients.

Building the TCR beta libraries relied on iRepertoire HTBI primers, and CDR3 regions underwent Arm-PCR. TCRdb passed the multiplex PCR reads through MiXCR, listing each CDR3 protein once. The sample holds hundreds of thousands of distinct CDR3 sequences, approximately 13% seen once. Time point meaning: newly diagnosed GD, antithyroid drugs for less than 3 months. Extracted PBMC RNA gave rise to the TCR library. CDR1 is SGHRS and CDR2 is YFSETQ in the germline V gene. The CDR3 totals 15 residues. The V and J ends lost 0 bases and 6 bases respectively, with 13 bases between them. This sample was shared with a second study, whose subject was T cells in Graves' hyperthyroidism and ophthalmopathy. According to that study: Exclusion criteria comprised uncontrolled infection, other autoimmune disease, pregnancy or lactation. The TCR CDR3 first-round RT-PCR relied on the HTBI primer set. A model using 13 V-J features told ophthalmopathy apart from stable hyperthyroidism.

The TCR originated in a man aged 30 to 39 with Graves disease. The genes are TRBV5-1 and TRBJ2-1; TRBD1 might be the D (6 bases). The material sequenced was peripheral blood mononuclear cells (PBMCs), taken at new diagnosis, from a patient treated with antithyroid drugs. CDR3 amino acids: CASSLGAAGVNEQFF. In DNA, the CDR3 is TGCGCCAGCAGCTTGGGCGCGGCAGGGGTCAATGAGCAGTTCTTC.